The source of this T cell receptor beta chain is a study of blood T cell repertoires in COVID-19. Overall study: Material from acute and convalescent COVID-19 was sourced from the United States, Italy and Spain. Sources were T cells, B-cell-depleted T cells, or PBMCs; the material itself was cDNA or gDNA.

The CDR3 spans 13 residues. As handled by the study authors: Nucleated cell counts were estimated from reference gene primer amplification. TCRdb's table, derived via immunoSEQ multiplex PCR, lists solely in-frame clones and lacks some. Clone size and the V and J calls come from that table; the DNA yielded D and trimming. Of 250,000 to 300,000 clones in the sample, approximately 77% were seen once. The chain employs TRBV21-1 and TRBJ2-7; TRBD2 is the table's D call, not checked against the DNA. TRBV21-1 is labeled a pseudogene. Sequenced material: peripheral blood. The clonotype comes from a woman between 18 and 29 years old with acute or convalescent COVID-19. The chain's CDR3 is CASSKLSSYEQYF. CDR3 bases: TGTGCCAGCAGCAAACTATCAAGCTACGAGCAGTACTTC.